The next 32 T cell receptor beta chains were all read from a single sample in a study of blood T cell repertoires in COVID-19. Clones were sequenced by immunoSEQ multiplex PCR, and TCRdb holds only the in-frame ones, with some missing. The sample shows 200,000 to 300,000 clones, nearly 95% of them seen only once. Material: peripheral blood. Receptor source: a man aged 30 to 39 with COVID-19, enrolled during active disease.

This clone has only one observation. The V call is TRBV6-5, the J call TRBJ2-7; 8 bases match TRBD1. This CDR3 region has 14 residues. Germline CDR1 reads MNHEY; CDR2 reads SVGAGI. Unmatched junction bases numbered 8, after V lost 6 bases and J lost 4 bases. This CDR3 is CASSSGTGSYEQYF. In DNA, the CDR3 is TGTGCCAGCAGCTCGGGGACAGGATCTTACGAGCAGTACTTC.

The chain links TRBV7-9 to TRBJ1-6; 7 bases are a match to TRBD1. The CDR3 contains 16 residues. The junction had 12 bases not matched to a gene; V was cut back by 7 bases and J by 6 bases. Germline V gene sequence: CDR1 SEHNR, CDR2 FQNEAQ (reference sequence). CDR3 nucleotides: TGTGCCAGCACCCCACCACCGGGACAGATTAATTCACCCCTCCACTTT. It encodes CASTPPPGQINSPLHF.

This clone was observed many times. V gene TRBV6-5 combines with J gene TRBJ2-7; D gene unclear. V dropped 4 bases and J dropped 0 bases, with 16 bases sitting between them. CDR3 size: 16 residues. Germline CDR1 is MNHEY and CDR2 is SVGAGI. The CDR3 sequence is CASSSSGFASSYEQYF. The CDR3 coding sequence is TGTGCCAGCAGTTCCTCCGGGTTCGCCAGCTCCTACGAGCAGTACTTC.

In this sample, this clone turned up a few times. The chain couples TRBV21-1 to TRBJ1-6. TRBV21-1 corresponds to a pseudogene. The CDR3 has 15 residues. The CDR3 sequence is CASSKGDSDNSPLHF. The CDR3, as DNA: TGTGCCAGCAGCAAAGGTGATAGCGATAATTCACCCCTCCACTTT.

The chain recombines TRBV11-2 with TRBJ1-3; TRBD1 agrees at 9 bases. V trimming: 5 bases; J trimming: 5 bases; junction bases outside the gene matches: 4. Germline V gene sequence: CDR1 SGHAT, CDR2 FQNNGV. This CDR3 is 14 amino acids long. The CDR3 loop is CASSPGQGRNTIYF. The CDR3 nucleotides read TGTGCCAGCAGCCCGGGACAGGGTAGAAACACCATATATTTT.

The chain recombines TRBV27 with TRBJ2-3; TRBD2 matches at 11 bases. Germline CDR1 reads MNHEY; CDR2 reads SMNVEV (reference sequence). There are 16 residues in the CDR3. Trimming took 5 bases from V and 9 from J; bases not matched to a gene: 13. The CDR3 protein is CASSARTSGLGGTQYF. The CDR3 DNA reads TGTGCCAGCAGTGCAAGGACTAGCGGGTTGGGGGGGACGCAGTATTTT.

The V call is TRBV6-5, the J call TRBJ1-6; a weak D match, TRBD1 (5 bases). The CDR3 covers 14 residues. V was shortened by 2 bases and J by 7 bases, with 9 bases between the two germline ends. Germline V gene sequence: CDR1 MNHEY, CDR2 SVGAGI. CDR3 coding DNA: TGTGCCAGCAGTTACCGTAGACAGAATTCACCCCTCCACTTT. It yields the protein CASSYRRQNSPLHF.

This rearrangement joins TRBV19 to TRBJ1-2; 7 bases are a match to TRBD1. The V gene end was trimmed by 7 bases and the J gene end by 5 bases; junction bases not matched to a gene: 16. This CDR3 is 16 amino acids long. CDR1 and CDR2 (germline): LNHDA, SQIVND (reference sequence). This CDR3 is CASILATGEWFYGYTF. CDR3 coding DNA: TGTGCCAGTATATTGGCTACAGGGGAGTGGTTTTATGGCTACACCTTC.

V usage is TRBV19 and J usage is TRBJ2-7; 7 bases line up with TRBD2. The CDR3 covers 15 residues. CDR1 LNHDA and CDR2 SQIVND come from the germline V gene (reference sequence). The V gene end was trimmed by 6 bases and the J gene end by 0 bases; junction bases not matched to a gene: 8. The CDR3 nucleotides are TGTGCCAGTAGGAAAAGGGGCGGGAGCTCCTACGAGCAGTACTTC. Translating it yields CASRKRGGSSYEQYF.

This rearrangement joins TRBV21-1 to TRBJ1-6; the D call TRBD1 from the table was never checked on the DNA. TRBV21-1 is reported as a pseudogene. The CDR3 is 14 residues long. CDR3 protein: CASSIGTRNSPLHF. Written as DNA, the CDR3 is TGTGCCAGCAGCATTGGGACACGGAATTCACCCCTCCACTTT.

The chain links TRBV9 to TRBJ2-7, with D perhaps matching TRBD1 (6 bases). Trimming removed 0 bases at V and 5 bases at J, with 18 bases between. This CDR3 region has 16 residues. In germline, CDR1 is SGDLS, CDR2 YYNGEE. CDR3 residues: CASSVDPQGLRHEQYF. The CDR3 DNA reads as TGTGCCAGCAGCGTAGACCCCCAGGGGTTGCGGCACGAGCAGTACTTC.

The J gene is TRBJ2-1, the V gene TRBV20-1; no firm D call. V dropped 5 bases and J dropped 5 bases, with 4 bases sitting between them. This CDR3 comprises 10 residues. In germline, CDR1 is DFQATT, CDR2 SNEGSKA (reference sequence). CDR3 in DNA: TGCAGTGCTTCCAACAATGAGCAGTTCTTC. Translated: CSASNNEQFF.

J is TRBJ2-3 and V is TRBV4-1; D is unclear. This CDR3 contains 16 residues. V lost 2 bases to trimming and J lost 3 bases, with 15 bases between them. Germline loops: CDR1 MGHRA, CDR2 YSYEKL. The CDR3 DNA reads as TGCGCCAGCAGCCAAAACGATGGTTGGCCGACAGATACGCAGTATTTT. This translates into CASSQNDGWPTDTQYF.

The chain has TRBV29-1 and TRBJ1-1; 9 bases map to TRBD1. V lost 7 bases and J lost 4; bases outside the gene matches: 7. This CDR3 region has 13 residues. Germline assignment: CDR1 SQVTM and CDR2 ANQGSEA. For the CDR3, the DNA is TGCAGCGCTGGGACAGGGAAGGGCACTGAAGCTTTCTTT. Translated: CSAGTGKGTEAFF.

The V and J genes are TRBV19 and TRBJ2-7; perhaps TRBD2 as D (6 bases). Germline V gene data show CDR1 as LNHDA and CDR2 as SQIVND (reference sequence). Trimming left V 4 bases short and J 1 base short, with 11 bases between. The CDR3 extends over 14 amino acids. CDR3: CASSTVGSSYEQYF. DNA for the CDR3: TGTGCCAGTAGTACGGTCGGGAGTTCCTACGAGCAGTACTTC.

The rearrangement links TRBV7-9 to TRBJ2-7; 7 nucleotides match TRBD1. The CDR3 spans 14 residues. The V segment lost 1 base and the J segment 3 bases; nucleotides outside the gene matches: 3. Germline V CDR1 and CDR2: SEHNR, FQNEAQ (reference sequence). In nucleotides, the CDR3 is TGTGCCAGCAGCTTAGGGACAGGTAGCTACGAGCAGTACTTC. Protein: CASSLGTGSYEQYF.

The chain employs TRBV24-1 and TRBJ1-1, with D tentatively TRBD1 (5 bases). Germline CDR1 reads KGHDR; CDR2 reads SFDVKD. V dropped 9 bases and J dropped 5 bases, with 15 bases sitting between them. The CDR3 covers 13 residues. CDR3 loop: CATRGGGWTEAFF. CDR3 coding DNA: TGTGCCACCCGCGGGGGGGGTTGGACTGAAGCTTTCTTT.

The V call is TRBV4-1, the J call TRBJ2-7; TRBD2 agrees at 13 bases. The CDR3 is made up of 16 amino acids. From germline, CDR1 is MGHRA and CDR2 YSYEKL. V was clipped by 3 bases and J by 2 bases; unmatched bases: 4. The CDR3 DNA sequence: TGCGCCAGCAGCCACGTACTAGCGGGGGGGGCCTACGAGCAGTACTTC. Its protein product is CASSHVLAGGAYEQYF.

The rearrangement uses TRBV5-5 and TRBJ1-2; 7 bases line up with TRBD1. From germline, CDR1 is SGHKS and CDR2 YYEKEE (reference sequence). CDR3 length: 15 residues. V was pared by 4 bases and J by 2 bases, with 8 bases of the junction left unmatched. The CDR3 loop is CASSPTGVGNYGYTF. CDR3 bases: TGTGCCAGCAGCCCCACAGGGGTTGGGAACTATGGCTACACCTTC.

The CDR3 loop reads CASSLSGALPYEQYF. For the CDR3, the DNA is TGTGCCAGCAGTTTATCGGGCGCATTGCCCTACGAGCAGTACTTC. V and J are TRBV27 and TRBJ2-7, with unresolved D. From germline, CDR1 is MNHEY and CDR2 SMNVEV (reference sequence). V shed 0 bases and J shed 2 bases, with 11 bases lying between them. This CDR3 has 15 amino acids.

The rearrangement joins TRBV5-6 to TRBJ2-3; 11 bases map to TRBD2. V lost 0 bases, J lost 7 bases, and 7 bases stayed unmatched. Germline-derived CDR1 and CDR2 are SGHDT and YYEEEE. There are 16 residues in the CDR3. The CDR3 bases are TGTGCCAGCAGCTTGGGAGCTAGCGGGGGGACGTATACGCAGTATTTT. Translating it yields CASSLGASGGTYTQYF.

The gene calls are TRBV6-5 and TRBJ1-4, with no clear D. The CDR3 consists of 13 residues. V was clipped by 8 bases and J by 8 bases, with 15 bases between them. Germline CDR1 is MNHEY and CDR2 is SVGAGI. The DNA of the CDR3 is TGTGCCAGCGACCCCGGGAACGAGGAAAAACTGTTTTTT. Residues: CASDPGNEEKLFF.

CDR3 protein: CACYDPGQGDIQYF. Written as DNA, the CDR3 is TGTGCCTGTTATGATCCGGGACAGGGGGACATTCAGTACTTC. The rearrangement links TRBV30 to TRBJ2-4, with TRBD1 matching 11 bases. The J segment lost 8 bases and the V segment lost 6 bases, leaving 9 bases of the junction unmatched. CDR3 length: 14 residues. Germline assignment: CDR1 GTSNPN and CDR2 SVGIG (reference sequence).

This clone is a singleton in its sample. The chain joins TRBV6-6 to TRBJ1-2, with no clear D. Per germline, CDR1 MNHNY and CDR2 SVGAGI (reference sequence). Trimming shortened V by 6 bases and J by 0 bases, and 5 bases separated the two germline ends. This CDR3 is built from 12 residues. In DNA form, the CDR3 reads TGTGCCAGCAGCGAGGCTAACTATGGCTACACCTTC. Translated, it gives CASSEANYGYTF.

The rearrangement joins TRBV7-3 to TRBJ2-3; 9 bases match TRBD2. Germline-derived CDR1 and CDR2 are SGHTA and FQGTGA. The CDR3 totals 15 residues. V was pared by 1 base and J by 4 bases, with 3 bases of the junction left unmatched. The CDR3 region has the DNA TGTGCCAGCAGCTTAAATAGCGGGGGCGCAGATACGCAGTATTTT. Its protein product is CASSLNSGGADTQYF.

CDR3 region: CASSFGGLTEAFF. The CDR3 DNA is TGTGCCAGCAGTTTCGGTGGTCTCACTGAAGCTTTCTTT. V is TRBV6-8 and J is TRBJ1-1; D not resolved. The germline CDR1 and CDR2 sequences are MNHGY and SAAAGT. CDR3 length: 13 residues. Trimming stripped 4 bases from V and 4 bases from J, with 10 bases between.

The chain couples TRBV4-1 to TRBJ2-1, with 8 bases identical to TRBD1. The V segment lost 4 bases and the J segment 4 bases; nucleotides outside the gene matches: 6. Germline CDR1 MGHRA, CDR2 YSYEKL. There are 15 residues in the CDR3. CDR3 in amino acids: CASSPGTGEYNEQFF. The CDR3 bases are TGCGCCAGCAGCCCGGGGACAGGCGAATACAATGAGCAGTTCTTC.

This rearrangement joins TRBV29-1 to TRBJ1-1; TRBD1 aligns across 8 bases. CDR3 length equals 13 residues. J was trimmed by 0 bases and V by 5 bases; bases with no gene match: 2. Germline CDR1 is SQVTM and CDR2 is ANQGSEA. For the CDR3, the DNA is TGCAGCGTTCAGACAGGGGTGAACACTGAAGCTTTCTTT. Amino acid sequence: CSVQTGVNTEAFF. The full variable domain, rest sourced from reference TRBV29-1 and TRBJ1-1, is SAVISQKPSRDICQRGTSLTIQCQVDSQVTMMFWYRQQPGQSLTLIATANQGSEATYESGFVIDKFPISRPNLTFSTLTVSNMSPEDSSIYLCSVQTGVNTEAFFGQGTRLTVV.

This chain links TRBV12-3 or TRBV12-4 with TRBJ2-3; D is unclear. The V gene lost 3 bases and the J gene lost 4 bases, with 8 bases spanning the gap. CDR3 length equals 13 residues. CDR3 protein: CASSLSVPDTQYF. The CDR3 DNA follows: TGTGCCAGCAGTTTGTCAGTCCCAGATACGCAGTATTTT.

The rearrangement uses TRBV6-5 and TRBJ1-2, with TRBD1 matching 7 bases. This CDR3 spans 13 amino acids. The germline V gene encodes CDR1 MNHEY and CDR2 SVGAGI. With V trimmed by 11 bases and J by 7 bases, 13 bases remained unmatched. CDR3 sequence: CAVGTGQTIGYTF. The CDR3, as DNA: TGTGCCGTTGGGACGGGACAGACAATTGGCTACACCTTC.

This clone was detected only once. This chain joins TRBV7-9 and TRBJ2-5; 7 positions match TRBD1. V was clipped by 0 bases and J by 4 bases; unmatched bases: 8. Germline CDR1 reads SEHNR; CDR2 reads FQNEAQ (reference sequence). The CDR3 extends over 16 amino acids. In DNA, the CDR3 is TGTGCCAGCAGCTTAGCGCCGACAGGGCGGAGAGAGACCCAGTACTTC. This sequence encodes CASSLAPTGRRETQYF.

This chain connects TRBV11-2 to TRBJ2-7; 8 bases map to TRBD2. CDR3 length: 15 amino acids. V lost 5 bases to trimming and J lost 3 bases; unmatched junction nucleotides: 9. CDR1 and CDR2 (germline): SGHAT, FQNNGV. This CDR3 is CASSHYSGKFYEQYF. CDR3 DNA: TGTGCCAGCAGCCACTATAGCGGGAAGTTCTACGAGCAGTACTTC.